These T cell receptor beta chains were read from a single sample in a study of T cell repertoires in cytomegalovirus infection. Using its own MiXCR run on the reads, TCRdb lists one record per CDR3 protein. The sample records approximately 150,000 distinct CDR3 sequences, about 6.5% being singletons. The specimen sequenced was PBMCs. The receptors were sampled from a human donor in good health (CMV status not recorded). Some clones in this sample may be carry-over from other donors' samples. Each CDR3 is given with its conserved first and last residue. A D gene is named only where the DNA matches it firmly. Expanded clones are given a class, and other clones once, few, many or no size at all.

v_gene	j_gene	d_gene	abundance	len	CDR3nt	CDR3aa
TRBV20-1	TRBJ1-6	NA	few	14	TGCAGTGCCCCACGAGGATCCAATAATTCACCCCTCCACTTT	CSAPRGSNNSPLHF
TRBV7-2	TRBJ1-1	TRBD1	many	16	TGTGCCAGCAGCTTAAGGACAGGGATTATGAACACTGAAGCTTTCTTT	CASSLRTGIMNTEAFF
TRBV7-9	TRBJ1-6	TRBD1	few	15	TGTGCCAGCAGCAATGGACAGGGTCGCAATTCACCCCTCCACTTT	CASSNGQGRNSPLHF
TRBV12-3/TRBV12-4	TRBJ1-2	TRBD1	NA	13	TGTGCCAGCAGTTTTGCCCCAGGGGGGGGCTACACCTTC	CASSFAPGGGYTF
TRBV6-2/TRBV6-3	TRBJ2-1	TRBD1	many	12	TGTGCCAGCAGCTACAGGGGGTATGAGCAGTTCTTC	CASSYRGYEQFF
TRBV5-1	TRBJ1-1	NA	few	15	TGCGCCAGCAGCTTGGGCCGGGCAGGGAGGGCTGAAGCTTTCTTT	CASSLGRAGRAEAFF
TRBV7-6	TRBJ1-6	NA	many	14	TGTGCCAGCAGCTTAAATTCCTTCAATTCACCCCTCCACTTT	CASSLNSFNSPLHF
TRBV7-2	TRBJ2-2	NA	medium-sized	15	TGTGCCAGCAGCCTGGACATCAGAAACACCGGGGAGCTGTTTTTT	CASSLDIRNTGELFF
TRBV29-1	TRBJ2-5	NA	NA	10	TGCAGCGTTGCGCTGGAGACCCAGTACTTC	CSVALETQYF
TRBV19	TRBJ1-1	NA	NA	13	TGTGCCAGTAGTATAGGGTGGGGCACTGAAGCTTTCTTT	CASSIGWGTEAFF
TRBV20-1	TRBJ2-5	TRBD1	NA	14	TGCAGTGCTAGACCACTGACAGGGGGGGAGACCCAGTACTTC	CSARPLTGGETQYF
TRBV6-5	TRBJ1-5	TRBD1	few	17	TGTGCCAGCAGCCCTATGTCAGGGGGGCAGAGCAATCAGCCCCAGCATTTT	CASSPMSGGQSNQPQHF
TRBV11-1	TRBJ1-1	NA	NA	15	TGTGCCAGCAGCTTACGAGCCGGGGGTGGCACTGAAGTTTTCTTT	CASSLRAGGGTEVFF
TRBV7-9	TRBJ1-4	NA	few	16	TGTGCCAGCAGCTTATCCTCCGGGGGCGCAGGAGAAAAACTGTTTTTT	CASSLSSGGAGEKLFF
TRBV7-2	TRBJ1-6	TRBD1	many	14	TGTGCCAGCAGCCACGGACAGGAGAATTCACCCCTCCACTTT	CASSHGQENSPLHF
TRBV5-1	TRBJ2-1	TRBD2	NA	16	TGCGCCAGCAGCTTGCGGCTAGCGGGGGACGACAATGAGCAGTTCTTC	CASSLRLAGDDNEQFF